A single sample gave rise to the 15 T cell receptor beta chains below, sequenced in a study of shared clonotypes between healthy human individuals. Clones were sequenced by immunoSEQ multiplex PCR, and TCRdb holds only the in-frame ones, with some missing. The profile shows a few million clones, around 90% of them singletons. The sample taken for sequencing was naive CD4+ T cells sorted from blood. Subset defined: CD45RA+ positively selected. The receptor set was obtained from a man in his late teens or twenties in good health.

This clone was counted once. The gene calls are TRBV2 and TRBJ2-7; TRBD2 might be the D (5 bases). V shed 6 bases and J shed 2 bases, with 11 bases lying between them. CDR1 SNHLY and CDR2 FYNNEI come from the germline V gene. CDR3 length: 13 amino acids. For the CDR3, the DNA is TGTGCCAGCAGCCGCGGGTTCCCCTACGAGCAGTACTTC. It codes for CASSRGFPYEQYF.

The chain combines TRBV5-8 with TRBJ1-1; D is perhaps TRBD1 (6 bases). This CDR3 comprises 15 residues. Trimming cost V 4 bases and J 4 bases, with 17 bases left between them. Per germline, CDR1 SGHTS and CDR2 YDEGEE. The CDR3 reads CASSPGAPGSTEAFF. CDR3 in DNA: TGTGCCAGCAGCCCGGGGGCTCCGGGGAGCACTGAAGCTTTCTTT.

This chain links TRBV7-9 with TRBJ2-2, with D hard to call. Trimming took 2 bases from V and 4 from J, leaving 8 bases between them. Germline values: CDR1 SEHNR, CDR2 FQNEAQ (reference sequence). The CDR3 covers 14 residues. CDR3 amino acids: CASSLKFATGELFF. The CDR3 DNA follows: TGTGCCAGCAGCTTAAAGTTTGCCACCGGGGAGCTGTTTTTT.

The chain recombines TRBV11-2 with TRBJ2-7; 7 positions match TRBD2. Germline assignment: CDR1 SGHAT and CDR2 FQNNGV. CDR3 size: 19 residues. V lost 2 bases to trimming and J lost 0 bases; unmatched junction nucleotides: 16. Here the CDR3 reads CASSLISGGGDPSSYEQYF. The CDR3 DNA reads TGTGCCAGCAGCTTAATCTCTGGTGGGGGGGATCCATCCTCCTACGAGCAGTACTTC.

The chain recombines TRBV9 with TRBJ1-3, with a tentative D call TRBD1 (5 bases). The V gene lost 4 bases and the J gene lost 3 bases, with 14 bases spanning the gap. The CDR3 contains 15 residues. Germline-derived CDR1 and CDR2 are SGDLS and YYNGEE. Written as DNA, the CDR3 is TGTGCCAGCAGCCCGCACACAGGATATGGAAACACCATATATTTT. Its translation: CASSPHTGYGNTIYF.

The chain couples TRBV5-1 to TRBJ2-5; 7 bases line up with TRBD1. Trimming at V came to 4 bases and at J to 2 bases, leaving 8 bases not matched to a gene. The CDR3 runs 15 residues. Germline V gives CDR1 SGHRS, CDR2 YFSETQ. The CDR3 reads CASSVTGTVQETQYF. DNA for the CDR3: TGCGCCAGCAGCGTAACCGGGACAGTTCAAGAGACCCAGTACTTC.

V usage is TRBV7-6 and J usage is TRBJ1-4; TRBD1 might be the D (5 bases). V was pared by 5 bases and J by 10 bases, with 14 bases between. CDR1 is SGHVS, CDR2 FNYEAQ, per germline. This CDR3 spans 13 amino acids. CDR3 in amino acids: CASSQGQEGKLFF. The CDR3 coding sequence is TGTGCCAGCAGCCAAGGACAAGAGGGAAAACTGTTTTTT.

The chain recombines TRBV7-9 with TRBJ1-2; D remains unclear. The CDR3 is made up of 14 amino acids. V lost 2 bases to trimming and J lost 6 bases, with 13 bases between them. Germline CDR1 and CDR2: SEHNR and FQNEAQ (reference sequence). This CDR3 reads CASSLNSLPDGYTF. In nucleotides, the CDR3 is TGTGCCAGCAGCTTAAACTCCTTGCCCGATGGCTACACCTTC.

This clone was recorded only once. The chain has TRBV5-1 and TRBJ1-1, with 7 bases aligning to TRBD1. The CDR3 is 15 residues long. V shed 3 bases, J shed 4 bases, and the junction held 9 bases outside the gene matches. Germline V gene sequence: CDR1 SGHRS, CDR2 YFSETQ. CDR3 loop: CASSYVTGDVTEAFF. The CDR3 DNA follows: TGCGCCAGCAGCTATGTTACAGGGGATGTCACTGAAGCTTTCTTT. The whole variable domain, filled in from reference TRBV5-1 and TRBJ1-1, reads KAGVTQTPRYLIKTRGQQVTLSCSPISGHRSVSWYQQTPGQGLQFLFEYFSETQRNKGNFPGRFSGRQFSNSRSEMNVSTLELGDSALYLCASSYVTGDVTEAFFGQGTRLTVV.

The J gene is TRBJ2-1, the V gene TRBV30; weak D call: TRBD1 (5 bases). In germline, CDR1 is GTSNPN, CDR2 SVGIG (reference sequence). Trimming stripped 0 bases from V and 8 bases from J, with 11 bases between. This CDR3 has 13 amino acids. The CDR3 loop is CAWSVGLVDEQFF. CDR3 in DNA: TGTGCCTGGAGTGTGGGGCTAGTGGATGAGCAGTTCTTC.

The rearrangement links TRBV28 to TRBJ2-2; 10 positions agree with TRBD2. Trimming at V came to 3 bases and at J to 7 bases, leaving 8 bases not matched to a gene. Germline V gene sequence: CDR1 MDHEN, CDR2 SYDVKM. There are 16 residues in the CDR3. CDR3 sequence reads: CASSFPSGGADGELFF. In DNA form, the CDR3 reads TGTGCCAGCAGTTTTCCGAGCGGGGGGGCCGACGGGGAGCTGTTTTTT. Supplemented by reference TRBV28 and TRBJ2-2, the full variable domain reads DVKVTQSSRYLVKRTGEKVFLECVQDMDHENMFWYRQDPGLGLRLIYFSYDVKMKEKGDIPEGYSVSREKKERFSLILESASTNQTSMYLCASSFPSGGADGELFFGEGSRLTVL.

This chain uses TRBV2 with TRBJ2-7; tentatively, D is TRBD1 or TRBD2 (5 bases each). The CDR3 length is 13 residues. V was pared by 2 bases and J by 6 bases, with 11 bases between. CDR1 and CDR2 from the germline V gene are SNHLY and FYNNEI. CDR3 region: CASSERFGGEQYF. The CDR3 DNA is TGTGCCAGCAGTGAACGGTTTGGGGGCGAGCAGTACTTC.

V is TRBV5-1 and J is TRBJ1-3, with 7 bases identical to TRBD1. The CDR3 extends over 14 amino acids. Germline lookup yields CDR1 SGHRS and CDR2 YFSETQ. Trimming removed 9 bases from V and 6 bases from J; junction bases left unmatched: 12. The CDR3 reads CATRQGKGVNTIYF. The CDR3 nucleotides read TGCGCCACTAGACAGGGAAAGGGGGTAAACACCATATATTTT.

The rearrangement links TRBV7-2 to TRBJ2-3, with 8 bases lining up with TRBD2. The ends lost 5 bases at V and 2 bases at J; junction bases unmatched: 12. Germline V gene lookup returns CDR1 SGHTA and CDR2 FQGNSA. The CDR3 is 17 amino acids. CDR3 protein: CASSPPGLGLFTDTQYF. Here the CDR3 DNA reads TGTGCCAGCAGCCCGCCGGGACTAGGGCTATTCACAGATACGCAGTATTTT.

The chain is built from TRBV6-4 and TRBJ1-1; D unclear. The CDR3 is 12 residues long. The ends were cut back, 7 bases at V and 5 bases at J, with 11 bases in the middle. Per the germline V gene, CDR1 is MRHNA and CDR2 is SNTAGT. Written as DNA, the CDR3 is TGTGCCAGCAAGGGTTTTGGGACTGAAGCTTTCTTT. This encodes CASKGFGTEAFF.